This record looks at one T cell receptor beta chain sequence and its context. They ran version v3.0 of the immunoSEQ assay at survey level. Assay: immunoSEQ multiplex PCR; the TCRdb copy retains only in-frame clones and omits some. The sample carries roughly 17,000 clones, around 95% recorded once. This specimen belongs to a study of long-term antiretroviral therapy in people with HIV. Germline values: CDR1 SGHAT, CDR2 FQNNGV. Trimming cost V 1 base and J 7 bases, with 11 bases left between them. CDR3 size: 14 residues. The clonotype was recovered from a man in his thirties or forties with HIV. Sequenced here: unsorted PBMCs, sampled 10 to 13 years after starting antiretroviral therapy. V gene TRBV11-2 combines with J gene TRBJ2-1; D is uncertain. CDR3 DNA sequence: TGTGCCAGCAGCTTAGGATTTTTGGGTAATGAGCAGTTCTTC. As protein: CASSLGFLGNEQFF.